The source of this T cell receptor (beta chain) is a study of blood T cell repertoires in COVID-19. Study context: T cells, B-cell-depleted T cells, or PBMCs supplied cDNA or gDNA.

The CDR3 is 14 residues long. Germline V CDR1 and CDR2: LNHDA, SQIVND (reference sequence). V lost 4 bases, J lost 1 base, and 3 bases stayed unmatched. Original methodology: Amplifying reference gene primers gave estimates of nucleated cell counts. The repertoire was sequenced with immunoSEQ multiplex PCR; TCRdb's copy has only in-frame clones and lacks some. From that table come the V and J calls and clone size; the DNA was used to work out D and trimming. The repertoire holds 250,000 or so clones, with around nine tenths as singletons. This clone was observed a handful of times. The specimen was peripheral blood. The chain employs TRBV19 and TRBJ2-7; 8 nucleotides match TRBD1. The TCR was taken from a woman between 40 and 50 years old who had recovered from COVID-19. CDR3 DNA: TGTGCCAGTAGTACTCAGGGGGCGTCCTACGAGCAGTACTTC. This sequence encodes CASSTQGASYEQYF.